This T cell receptor beta chain derives from a study of blood T cell repertoires in COVID-19. In the authors' methods: Amplification of reference gene primers was used by the study to estimate nucleated cell counts. TCRdb's copy holds only in-frame clones and misses some; the assay was immunoSEQ multiplex PCR. That table supplies the V and J calls and clone size; D and trimming were determined from the DNA. The table records a few hundred thousand clones, about 90% of them present only once. Participants were aged about 18 to 90 years, lived in some 23 US areas, and enrolled virtually. Participants reported their clinical history, and cohort assignment relied on those reports. Recovered participants had two consecutive negative NP/OP PCR tests, healthcare professional clearance, or symptom resolution. This TCR was sampled from a woman in her 30s who had recovered from COVID-19. Input material: PBMCs or T cells enriched from blood (not recorded which).

CDR3 coding DNA: TGTGCCGGGTACAGGGTTAGGTATGGCTACACCTTC. This codes for CAGYRVRYGYTF. The chain combines TRBV19 with TRBJ1-2, with D perhaps matching TRBD1 (6 bases). V was trimmed by 11 bases and J by 5 bases, leaving 15 bases between them. Germline lookup yields CDR1 LNHDA and CDR2 SQIVND (reference sequence). This CDR3 is 12 amino acids long.